This TCR beta chain was sequenced for a study of CD8+CD57+ T cells in acquired aplastic anemia (dated by TCRdb to 2016 to 2019). About the investigation overall: On average, sorted CD4+ and CD8+ cells yielded about 3 ug of extracted DNA, with a range of roughly 0.19 to 27.4 ug. CD8+CD57+ expansion was defined as a frequency above the mean frequency observed in healthy subjects.

TCR beta VDJ combination and CDR3 sequence profiling used genomic DNA as the template. An Illumina HiSeq 2000 was used for TCR repertoire sequencing. The paper's processing steps were these. TRBV/TRBJ rearrangement plots, CDR3 size and DJ length profiles, and Simpson's diversity index were used to assess repertoires. The most abundant DNA sequence in the deep sequencing data was taken as the immunodominant clone. CDR3 amino acid sequences were screened for sharing across subjects and compared with published repertoires and the VDJdb database. TCRdb handled the public reads itself, with Q25 trimming in fastp and clone calling in MiXCR, and kept productive beta chains. Each CDR3 protein appears once, grouped with its most common genes and DNA. For this entry, the V and J calls and clone size follow TCRdb and not the study's own pipeline. The sample has a few hundred thousand distinct CDR3 sequences on record, approximately 32% of them singletons. Nearly 0.85% of the sample lies in the top ten.

The patients picked for sequencing were ones in whom flow cytometry had shown an expansion of CD8+CD57+ cells. All patients had severe acquired aplastic anemia diagnosed by International Study of Aplastic Anemia and Agranulocytosis and Camitta criteria. At the time blood was sampled, none of the patients had received any therapy. TCR repertoires of sorted CD4+ and CD8+ blood T cells from severe aplastic anemia patients and healthy subjects were deep-sequenced in the study. Patients were enrolled under clinicaltrials.gov protocols 00001620, 01623167, 00001397, 00071045, 00081523 and 00961064 in the USA. Ficoll-Paque density gradient centrifugation was used to isolate peripheral blood mononuclear cells. CD4+ and CD8+ T cells were sorted by FACS or magnetic beads before DNA extraction. What the study reported, not specific to this receptor: Between patients and healthy controls, no significant difference in CD8+ Simpson's diversity was found (P=0.060). Although 25 to 30 CD8+ CDR3 sequences were shared by patients and controls, these sequences appeared highly expressed in patients and within the immunodominant clones of patients.

Remarks on this clonotype: The antigen it binds to is not known. It is likely a read error, because the conserved phenylalanine at the end of the CDR3 is missing.

Material: sorted CD4+, CD8+, or CD8+CD57+ T cells (not recorded which) from PBMCs. This receptor was taken from a human donor with aplastic anemia.

The CDR3 here reads CASSLNQPQHL. The nucleotide sequence is given as TGTGCCAGCAGTTTGAATCAGCCCCAGCATCTT. This sequence uses TRBV28 and TRBJ1-5; a confident D gene designation cannot be given. Relative to germline, V is 3 bases shorter and J is 4 bases shorter, with 1 base between their ends. The CDR3 contains 11 residues when both ends are counted. The CDR3 DNA has 33 bases and is translated from base 1. Looking up the germline V gene yields CDR1 MDHEN and CDR2 SYDVKM.